This TCR beta chain is drawn from a study of shared clonotypes between healthy human individuals. For the study at large: The study used three CD4 naive, three CD4 memory, two CD8 naive and one CD8 memory plate per donor.

Assay execution took place at the deep level. Generated by immunoSEQ multiplex PCR, the TCRdb table keeps only in-frame clones and is missing some. There are some 630,000 clones in the sample; about two thirds occur only once, and roughly 1.8% lies in the top ten. Study-level results: A reduction in generation probabilities was seen for non-shared clonotypes relative to those shared by all four donors. In general, naive subsets displayed greater estimated richness than memory subsets did.

For this clone: What it binds is not known.

Germline CDR1 reads GTSNPN; CDR2 reads SVGIG (reference sequence). The CDR3 loop spans 13 amino acids. The ends were cut back, 8 bases at V and 7 bases at J, with 20 bases in the middle. Input material: memory CD4+ T cells sorted from blood. As to subset: CD45RA-negative fraction. The chain employs TRBV30 and TRBJ1-2, with unresolved D. This sequence was found in a woman aged 30 to 39 in good health. The CDR3 region has the DNA TGTGCCAGATCCTTCGCTAGGGATGGTGGCTACACCTTC. This sequence encodes CARSFARDGGYTF.